Shown below are 15 T cell receptor beta chains from a single sample sequenced in a study of blood T cells in healthy people across ages. Primed by a sample-barcoded 5' primer and a J-beta primer mix, a second PCR proceeded for 7 to 11 cycles. From the 5' RACE reads, TCRdb called clonotypes with MiXCR, one entry per CDR3 protein. The repertoire has approximately 1.5 million distinct CDR3 sequences, about 42% of them found once; the top ten carry about 4%. The source material was blood. The receptors were gathered from a woman aged 18-35 years in good health.

This chain connects TRBV2 to TRBJ2-3, with D perhaps matching TRBD2 (5 bases). The germline V gene has CDR1 SNHLY and CDR2 FYNNEI. The CDR3 covers 15 residues. Trimming shortened V by 7 bases and J by 0 bases, and 14 bases separated the two germline ends. Written as DNA, the CDR3 is TGTGCCAGCAACCTGGACTGTCCTAGCACAGATACGCAGTATTTT. This codes for CASNLDCPSTDTQYF.

The V call is TRBV28, the J call TRBJ2-4; 8 positions agree with TRBD2. In germline, CDR1 is MDHEN, CDR2 SYDVKM. V was clipped by 3 bases and J by 0 bases; unmatched bases: 7. CDR3 length: 17 residues. The CDR3 DNA reads as TGTGCCAGCAGTTTTACCCCGGGAGGGGTAGCCAAAAACATTCAGTACTTC. Translated: CASSFTPGGVAKNIQYF. Using reference TRBV28 and TRBJ2-4 for the parts outside the CDR3, the full variable domain is DVKVTQSSRYLVKRTGEKVFLECVQDMDHENMFWYRQDPGLGLRLIYFSYDVKMKEKGDIPEGYSVSREKKERFSLILESASTNQTSMYLCASSFTPGGVAKNIQYFGAGTRLSVL.

The chain joins TRBV9 to TRBJ2-3; 10 positions match TRBD1. Germline loops: CDR1 SGDLS, CDR2 YYNGEE. V dropped 4 bases and J dropped 2; count of bases not matched to a gene: 7. This CDR3 is 16 amino acids long. The CDR3 loop is CASSTATGGFTDTQYF. CDR3 DNA sequence: TGTGCCAGCAGCACAGCGACAGGGGGCTTCACAGATACGCAGTATTTT.

This clonotype has ten or more counts. The gene calls are TRBV12-3 or TRBV12-4 and TRBJ2-3; D is ambiguous. There are 15 residues in the CDR3. Trimming stripped 2 bases from V and 5 bases from J, with 14 bases between. The CDR3 loop is CASSLFVGSEDTQYF. The CDR3 coding sequence is TGTGCCAGCAGTTTATTTGTTGGTAGTGAAGATACGCAGTATTTT.

This clonotype appeared a few times. V usage is TRBV7-8 and J usage is TRBJ1-2, with D possibly TRBD1 on 5 matching bases. Germline CDR1 reads SGHVS; CDR2 reads FQNEAQ. V was pared by 5 bases and J by 5 bases, with 12 bases between. The CDR3 is 13 amino acids. CDR3 sequence (DNA): TGTGCCAGCAGCACCAGAGAGGGGTATGGCTACACCTTC. As protein: CASSTREGYGYTF. The whole variable domain, remainder taken from reference TRBV7-8 and TRBJ1-2, is GAGVSQSPRYKVAKRGQDVALRCDPISGHVSLFWYQQALGQGPEFLTYFQNEAQLDKSGLPSDRFFAERPEGSVSTLKIQRTQQEDSAVYLCASSTREGYGYTFGSGTRLTVV.

The chain joins TRBV4-3 to TRBJ2-3; 13 nucleotides agree with TRBD2. Germline-derived CDR1 and CDR2 are LGHNA and YSLEER. J gave up 0 bases and V 4 bases, and 4 bases lay outside the gene matches. This CDR3 comprises 17 residues. CDR3 residues: CASSRTSGSGSTDTQYF. CDR3 nucleotide sequence: TGCGCCAGCAGCCGGACTAGCGGGAGCGGAAGCACAGATACGCAGTATTTT.

CDR3 region: CASSEPISTDTQYF. The CDR3 bases are TGTGCCAGCAGCGAGCCGATTAGCACAGATACGCAGTATTTT. V is TRBV28 and J is TRBJ2-3, with D hard to call. The CDR3 consists of 14 residues. Germline V lookup: CDR1 MDHEN, CDR2 SYDVKM. Trimming took off 6 bases at V and 0 bases at J, with 10 bases between the two ends. Filled out from reference TRBV28 and TRBJ2-3, the complete variable domain reads DVKVTQSSRYLVKRTGEKVFLECVQDMDHENMFWYRQDPGLGLRLIYFSYDVKMKEKGDIPEGYSVSREKKERFSLILESASTNQTSMYLCASSEPISTDTQYFGPGTRLTVL.

CDR3: CASSVVGRGAFF. The CDR3, as DNA: TGTGCCAGCAGCGTAGTGGGCCGGGGAGCTTTCTTT. This chain joins TRBV9 and TRBJ1-1; D is unclear. The germline CDR1 and CDR2 sequences are SGDLS and YYNGEE. This CDR3 is 12 amino acids long. Between the trimmed V and J ends, which lost 0 bases and 10 bases, there was a span of 10 bases.

This chain uses TRBV9 with TRBJ2-7, with TRBD2 matching 10 bases. The CDR3 consists of 16 residues. The germline V gene has CDR1 SGDLS and CDR2 YYNGEE. Losses at the gene ends were 2 bases for V and 0 bases for J; bases not matched to a gene: 5. CDR3 loop: CASSVSSSGSSYEQYF. Written as DNA, the CDR3 is TGTGCCAGCAGCGTCTCCTCTAGCGGGAGCTCCTACGAGCAGTACTTC.

This clonotype was recorded a few times. V and J are TRBV7-2 and TRBJ1-6, with 7 bases that match TRBD1. The CDR3 is 16 residues long. V shed 6 bases, J shed 7 bases, and the junction held 12 bases outside the gene matches. Per the germline V gene, CDR1 is SGHTA and CDR2 is FQGNSA. CDR3 region: CASSHDSTGTNSPLHF. CDR3 DNA: TGTGCCAGCAGTCATGACTCGACAGGGACGAATTCACCCCTCCACTTT. The full variable domain, with the rest looked up from reference TRBV7-2 and TRBJ1-6, is GAGVSQSPSNKVTEKGKDVELRCDPISGHTALYWYRQSLGQGLEFLIYFQGNSAPDKSGLPSDRFSAERTGGSVSTLTIQRTQQEDSAVYLCASSHDSTGTNSPLHFGNGTRLTVT.

In regard to this clonotype: Its ends do not fully match the called genes, so a read error is possible. The chain employs TRBV7-9 and TRBJ2-1, with TRBD2 identical over 11 bases. The CDR3 runs 15 residues. Germline V CDR1 and CDR2: SEHNR, FQNEAQ (reference sequence). The CDR3 loop is CSSSPDSGGVNEQFF. The CDR3 DNA reads as TGTTCCAGCAGCCCCGATAGCGGGGGGGTCAATGAGCAGTTCTTC. The variable domain in full, with the rest retrieved from reference TRBV7-9 and TRBJ2-1, is DTGVSQNPRHKITKRGQNVTFRCDPISEHNRLYWYRQTLGQGPEFLTYFQNEAQLEKSRLLSDRFSAERPKGSFSTLEIQRTEQGDSAMYLCSSSPDSGGVNEQFFGPGTRLTVL.

This clonotype has only a few counts. The chain links TRBV4-3 to TRBJ1-2; the D gene is possibly TRBD1 (5 bases). CDR3 size: 14 residues. V was pared by 0 bases and J by 4 bases, with 9 bases between. Germline V gene data show CDR1 as LGHNA and CDR2 as YSLEER. DNA for the CDR3: TGCGCCAGCAGCCAAGATGCCAGGGCCTATGGCTACACCTTC. It yields the protein CASSQDARAYGYTF.

In this sample, this clonotype turned up a few times. V is TRBV6-2 or TRBV6-3 and J is TRBJ1-5; the D gene is possibly TRBD1 (6 bases). This CDR3 spans 12 amino acids. The V gene's germline CDR1 is MNHEY and CDR2 SVGEGT. V was trimmed by 6 bases and J by 15 bases, leaving 18 bases between them. The CDR3: CASSIRQAPRHF. The CDR3 DNA sequence: TGTGCCAGCAGCATCCGACAGGCCCCAAGGCATTTT.

The rearrangement uses TRBV7-2 and TRBJ1-2; the D is unclear. V lost 4 bases and J lost 8, with 14 bases in between. The CDR3 consists of 13 residues. Germline CDR1 is SGHTA and CDR2 is FQGNSA. In DNA form, the CDR3 reads TGTGCCAGCAGCTCGGGAGCCAGAAGAGGCTACACCTTC. Its protein is CASSSGARRGYTF.

This clonotype was picked up a small number of times. The chain uses TRBV7-2 and TRBJ2-7; a possible D gene is TRBD1 (6 bases). Germline V CDR1 and CDR2: SGHTA, FQGNSA. The CDR3 sequence is 13 residues long. Trimming shortened V by 2 bases and J by 6 bases, and 11 bases separated the two germline ends. The CDR3 DNA reads TGTGCCAGCAGCTTAATACAGGGTGGCGAGCAGTACTTC. Translated, it gives CASSLIQGGEQYF.